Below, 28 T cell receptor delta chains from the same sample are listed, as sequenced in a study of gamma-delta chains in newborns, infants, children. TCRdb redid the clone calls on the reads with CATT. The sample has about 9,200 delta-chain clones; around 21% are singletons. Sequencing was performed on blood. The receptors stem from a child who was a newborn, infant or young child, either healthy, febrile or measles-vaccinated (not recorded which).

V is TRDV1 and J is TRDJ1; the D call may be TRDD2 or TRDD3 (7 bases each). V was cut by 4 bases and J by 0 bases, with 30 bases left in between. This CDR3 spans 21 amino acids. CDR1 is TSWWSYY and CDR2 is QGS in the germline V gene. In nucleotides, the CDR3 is TGTGCTCTTGGGGGACAAATTTATTCCTACGTCTGGGGGGATTACACCGATAAACTCATCTTT. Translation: CALGGQIYSYVWGDYTDKLIF.

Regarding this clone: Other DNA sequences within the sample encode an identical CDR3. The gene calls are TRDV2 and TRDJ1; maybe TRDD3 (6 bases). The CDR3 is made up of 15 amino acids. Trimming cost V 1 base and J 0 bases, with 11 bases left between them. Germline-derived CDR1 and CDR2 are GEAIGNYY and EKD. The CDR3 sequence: CACDTLGSYTDKLIF. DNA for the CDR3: TGTGCCTGTGACACTCTGGGGTCGTACACCGATAAACTCATCTTT.

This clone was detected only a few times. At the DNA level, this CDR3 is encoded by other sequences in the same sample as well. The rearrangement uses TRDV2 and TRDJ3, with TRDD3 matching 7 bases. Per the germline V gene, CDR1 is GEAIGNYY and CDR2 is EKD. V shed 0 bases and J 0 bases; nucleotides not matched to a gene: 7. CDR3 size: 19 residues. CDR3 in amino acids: CACDTAGGTISWDTRQMFF. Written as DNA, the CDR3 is TGTGCCTGTGACACCGCTGGGGGGACCATCTCCTGGGACACCCGACAGATGTTTTTC.

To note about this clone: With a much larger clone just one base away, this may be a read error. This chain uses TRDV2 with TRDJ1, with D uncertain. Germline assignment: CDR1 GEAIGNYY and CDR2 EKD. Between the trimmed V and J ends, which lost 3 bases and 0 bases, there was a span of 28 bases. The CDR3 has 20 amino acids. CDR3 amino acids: CACDALRPDSLSSYTDKLIF. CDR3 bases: TGTGCCTGTGACGCCCTTAGGCCCGATTCATTATCCTCGTACACCGATAAACTCATCTTT.

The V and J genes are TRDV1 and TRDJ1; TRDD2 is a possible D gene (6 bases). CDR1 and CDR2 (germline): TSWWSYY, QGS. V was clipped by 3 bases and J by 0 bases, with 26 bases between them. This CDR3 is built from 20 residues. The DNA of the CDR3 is TGTGCTCTTGGGGATTCCCTATGGGCCGTCAACCTTCCGTACACCGATAAACTCATCTTT. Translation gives CALGDSLWAVNLPYTDKLIF.

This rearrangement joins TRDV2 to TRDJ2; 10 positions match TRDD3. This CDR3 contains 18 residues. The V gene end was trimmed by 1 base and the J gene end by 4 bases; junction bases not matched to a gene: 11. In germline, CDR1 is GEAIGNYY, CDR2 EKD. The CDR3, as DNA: TGTGCCTGTGACACGATCAGGGGGATACGCTCTTCGACAGCACAACTCTTCTTT. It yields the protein CACDTIRGIRSSTAQLFF.

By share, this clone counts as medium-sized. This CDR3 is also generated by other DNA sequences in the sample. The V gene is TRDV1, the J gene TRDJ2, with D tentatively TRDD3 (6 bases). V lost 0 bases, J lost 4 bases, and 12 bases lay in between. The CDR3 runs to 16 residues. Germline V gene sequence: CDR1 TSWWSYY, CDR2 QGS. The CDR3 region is CALGELKGDPTAQLFF. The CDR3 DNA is TGTGCTCTTGGGGAACTAAAGGGGGACCCGACAGCACAACTCTTCTTT.

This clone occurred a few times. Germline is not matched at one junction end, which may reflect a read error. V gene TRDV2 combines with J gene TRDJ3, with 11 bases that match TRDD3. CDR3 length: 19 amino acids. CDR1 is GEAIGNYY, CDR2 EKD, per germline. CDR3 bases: TGTGCCTGTGACACCGTTGGGGGATACGCAGACTGGGACACCCAACAGATGTTTTTC. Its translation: CACDTVGGYADWDTQQMFF.

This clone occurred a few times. DNA of the CDR3: TGTGCCTGTGACATTCTTACTGGGGGATACGCGATAAGGGACACCGATAAACTCATCTTT. Amino acid sequence: CACDILTGGYAIRDTDKLIF. The gene calls are TRDV2 and TRDJ1; 13 nucleotides align to TRDD3. This CDR3 has 20 residues. The germline V gene has CDR1 GEAIGNYY and CDR2 EKD. Trimming took 2 bases from V and 0 from J; bases not matched to a gene: 14.

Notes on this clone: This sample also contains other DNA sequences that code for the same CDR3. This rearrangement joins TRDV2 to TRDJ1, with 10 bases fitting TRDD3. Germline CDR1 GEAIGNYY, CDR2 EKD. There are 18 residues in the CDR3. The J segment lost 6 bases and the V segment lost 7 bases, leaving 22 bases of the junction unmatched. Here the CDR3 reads CACDAISTVLGDSNKLIF. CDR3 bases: TGTGCCTGCGACGCGATCTCAACCGTACTGGGGGATTCTAATAAACTCATCTTT.

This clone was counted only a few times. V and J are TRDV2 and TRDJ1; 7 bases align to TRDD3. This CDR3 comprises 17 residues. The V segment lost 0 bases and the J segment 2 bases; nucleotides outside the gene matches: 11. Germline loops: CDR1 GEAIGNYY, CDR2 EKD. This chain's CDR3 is CACDTLVAGYATDKLIF. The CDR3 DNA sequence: TGTGCCTGTGACACCCTCGTAGCAGGATACGCGACCGATAAACTCATCTTT.

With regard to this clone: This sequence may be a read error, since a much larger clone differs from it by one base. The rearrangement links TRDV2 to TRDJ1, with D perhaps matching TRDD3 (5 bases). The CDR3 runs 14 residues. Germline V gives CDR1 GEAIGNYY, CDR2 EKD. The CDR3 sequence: CACDTWGLTDKIIF. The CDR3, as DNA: TGTGCCTGTGACACCTGGGGTCTCACCGATAAAATCATCTTT.

This CDR3 reads CACDTVLGDSSSSWDTRQMFF. In DNA form, the CDR3 reads TGTGCCTGTGACACGGTACTGGGGGATAGTTCGAGCTCCTGGGACACCCGACAGATGTTTTTC. The chain recombines TRDV2 with TRDJ3; 11 positions agree with TRDD3. This CDR3 region has 21 residues. Germline assignment: CDR1 GEAIGNYY and CDR2 EKD. Losses at the gene ends were 1 base for V and 0 bases for J; bases not matched to a gene: 10.

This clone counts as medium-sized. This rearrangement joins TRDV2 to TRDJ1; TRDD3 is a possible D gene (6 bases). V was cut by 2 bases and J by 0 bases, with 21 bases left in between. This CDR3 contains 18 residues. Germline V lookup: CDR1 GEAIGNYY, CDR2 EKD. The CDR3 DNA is TGTGCCTGTGACAGACTCAATTCAGATGGGGGTTACACCGATAAACTCATCTTT. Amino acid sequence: CACDRLNSDGGYTDKLIF.

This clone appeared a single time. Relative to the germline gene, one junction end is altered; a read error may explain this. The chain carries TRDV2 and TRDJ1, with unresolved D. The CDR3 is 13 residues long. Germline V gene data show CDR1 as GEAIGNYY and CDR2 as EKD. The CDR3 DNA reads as TGTGCCGGTGACACCTTGGTGGGCGATAAACTCATCTTT. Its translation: CAGDTLVGDKLIF.

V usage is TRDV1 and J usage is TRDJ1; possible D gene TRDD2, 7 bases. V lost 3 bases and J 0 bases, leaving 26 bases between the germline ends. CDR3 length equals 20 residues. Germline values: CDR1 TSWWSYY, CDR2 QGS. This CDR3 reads CALGDGLPLPHWVYTDKLIF. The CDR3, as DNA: TGTGCTCTTGGGGATGGCCTTCCTTTACCCCACTGGGTGTACACCGATAAACTCATCTTT.

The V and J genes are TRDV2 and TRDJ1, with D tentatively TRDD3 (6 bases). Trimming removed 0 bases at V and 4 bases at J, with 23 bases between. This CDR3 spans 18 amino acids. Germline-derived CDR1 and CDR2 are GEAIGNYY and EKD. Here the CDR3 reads CACDTLPGGDFRSDKLIF. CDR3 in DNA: TGTGCCTGTGACACCCTCCCTGGTGGGGATTTCCGAAGCGATAAACTCATCTTT.

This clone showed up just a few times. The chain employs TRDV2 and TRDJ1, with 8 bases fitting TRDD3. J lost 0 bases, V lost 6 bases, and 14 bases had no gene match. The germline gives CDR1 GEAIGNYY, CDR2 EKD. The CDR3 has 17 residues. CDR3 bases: TGTGCCTGTCTCTCACTGGGGGGCAGTTTGTACACCGATAAACTCATCTTT. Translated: CACLSLGGSLYTDKLIF.

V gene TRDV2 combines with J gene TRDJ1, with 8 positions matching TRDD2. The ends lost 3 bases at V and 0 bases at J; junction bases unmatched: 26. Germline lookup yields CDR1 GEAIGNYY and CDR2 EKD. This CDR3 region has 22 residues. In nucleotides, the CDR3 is TGTGCCTGTGACTCCCTACTTCCTACCATCCCCAACAGGTTACAATACACCGATAAACTCATCTTT. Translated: CACDSLLPTIPNRLQYTDKLIF.

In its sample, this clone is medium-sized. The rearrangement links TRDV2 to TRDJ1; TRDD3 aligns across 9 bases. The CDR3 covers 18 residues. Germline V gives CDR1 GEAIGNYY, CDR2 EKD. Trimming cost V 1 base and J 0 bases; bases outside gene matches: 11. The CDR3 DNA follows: TGTGCCTGTGACACTTTATCTACTGGGGGACAGTACACCGATAAACTCATCTTT. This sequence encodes CACDTLSTGGQYTDKLIF.

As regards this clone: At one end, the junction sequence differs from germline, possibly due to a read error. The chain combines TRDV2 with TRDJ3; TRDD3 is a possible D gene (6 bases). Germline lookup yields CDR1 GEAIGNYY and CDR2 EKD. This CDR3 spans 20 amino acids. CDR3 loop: CACDTPLLGDTNWDTRQLFF. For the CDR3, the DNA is TGTGCCTGTGACACCCCTTTACTGGGTGATACGAACTGGGACACCCGACAGCTGTTTTTC.

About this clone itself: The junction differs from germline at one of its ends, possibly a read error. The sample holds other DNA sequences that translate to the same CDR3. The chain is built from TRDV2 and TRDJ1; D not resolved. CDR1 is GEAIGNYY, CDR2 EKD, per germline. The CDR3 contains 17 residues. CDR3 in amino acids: CACDTVGGTPYTDKLIF. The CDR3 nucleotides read TGCGCCTGTGACACGGTCGGAGGGACCCCGTACACCGATAAACTCATCTTT.

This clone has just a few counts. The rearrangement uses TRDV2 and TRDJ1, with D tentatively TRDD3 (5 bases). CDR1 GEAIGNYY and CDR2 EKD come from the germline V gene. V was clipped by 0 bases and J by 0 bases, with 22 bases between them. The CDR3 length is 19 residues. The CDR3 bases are TGTGCCTGTGACACCGTGAGGGGGTCAGGCCCGACGTACACCGATAAACTCATCTTT. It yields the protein CACDTVRGSGPTYTDKLIF.

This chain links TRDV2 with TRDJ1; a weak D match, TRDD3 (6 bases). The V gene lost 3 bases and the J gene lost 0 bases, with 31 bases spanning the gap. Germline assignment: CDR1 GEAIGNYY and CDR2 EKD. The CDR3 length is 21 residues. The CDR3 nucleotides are TGTGCCTGTGACGATTTCCTGGGGTATACGGGAGTCACATTCTACACCGATAAACTCATCTTT. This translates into CACDDFLGYTGVTFYTDKLIF.

CDR3 amino acids: CACDRVTGLGDTISTDKLIF. CDR3 nucleotide sequence: TGTGCCTGTGACCGCGTTACTGGCTTGGGGGATACGATCTCCACCGATAAACTCATCTTT. This chain links TRDV2 with TRDJ1; TRDD3 aligns across 11 bases. The V segment lost 3 bases and the J segment 1 base; nucleotides outside the gene matches: 18. Germline CDR1 GEAIGNYY, CDR2 EKD. CDR3 length equals 20 residues.

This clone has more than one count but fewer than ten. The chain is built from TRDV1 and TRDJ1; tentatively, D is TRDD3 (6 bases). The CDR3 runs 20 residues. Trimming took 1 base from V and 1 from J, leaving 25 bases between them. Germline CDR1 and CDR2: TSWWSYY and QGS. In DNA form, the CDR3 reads TGTGCTCTTGGGGAACCAATTTTCCTTGGACGCTGGGGTGGCACCGATAAACTCATCTTT. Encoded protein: CALGEPIFLGRWGGTDKLIF.

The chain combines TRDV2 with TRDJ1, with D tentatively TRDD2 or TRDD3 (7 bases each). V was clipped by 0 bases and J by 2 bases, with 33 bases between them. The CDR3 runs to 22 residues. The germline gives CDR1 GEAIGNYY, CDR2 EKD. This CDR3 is CACDTIPTGAGLGRGRTDKLIF. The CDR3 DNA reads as TGTGCCTGTGACACCATTCCTACTGGGGCAGGACTGGGGAGGGGGCGGACCGATAAACTCATCTTT.

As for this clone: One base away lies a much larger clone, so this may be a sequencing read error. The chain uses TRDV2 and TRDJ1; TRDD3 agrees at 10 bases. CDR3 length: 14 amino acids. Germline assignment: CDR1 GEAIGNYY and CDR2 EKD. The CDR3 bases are TGTGCCCGTGACACACTGGGGGATTCTGATAAACTCATCTTT. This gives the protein CARDTLGDSDKLIF.